The rows below give T cell receptor beta chains drawn from one sample of a study of CD8+ T cells in alopecia areata. The method was immunoSEQ multiplex PCR; TCRdb's version includes in-frame clones alone and lacks a portion of them. The profile shows roughly 140,000 clones, 65% to 90% of them singletons. The material sequenced was CD8+ T cells sorted from blood, taken at week 4, from a patient treated with tofacitinib. Source of these receptors: a human donor with alopecia areata. CDR3s include the opening cysteine and the closing phenylalanine or tryptophan. The order of the fields is J gene, clone size, D gene, V gene, CDR3 protein, CDR3 DNA. A D gene is named only where the DNA matches it firmly. Clone size is not always given. Where it is, it says once, few, many or a class for expanded clones.

TRBJ2-7 - - TRBV29-1 CSVATGPSYLNAYEQYF TGCAGCGTGGCCACAGGGCCCTCGTATCTAAATGCCTACGAGCAGTACTTC
TRBJ2-1 - TRBD2 TRBV7-6 CASSLTSGRYSYNEQFF TGTGCCAGCAGCTTGACTAGCGGACGTTACTCCTACAATGAGCAGTTCTTC
TRBJ2-3 - TRBD1 TRBV10-3 CAISELAGGSTDTQYF TGTGCCATCAGTGAGCTGGCAGGGGGTTCGACAGATACGCAGTATTTT
TRBJ2-6 - - TRBV5-6 CASKARGSGANVPTF TGTGCCAGCAAAGCAAGAGGCTCTGGGGCCAACGTCCCGACTTTC
TRBJ1-5 - - TRBV10-3 CAISEATGSNQPQHF TGTGCCATCAGTGAAGCGACGGGGAGCAATCAGCCCCAGCATTTT
TRBJ2-1 few TRBD2 TRBV7-9 CASSPPGLAGEWQFF TGTGCCAGCAGCCCTCCGGGACTAGCGGGGGAGTGGCAGTTCTTC
TRBJ1-2 - TRBD1 TRBV5-4 CASSTGDLYYGYTF TGTGCCAGCAGTACAGGGGATTTATATTATGGCTACACCTTC
TRBJ1-5 - TRBD1 TRBV4-3 CASSQQTGINQPQHF TGCGCCAGCAGCCAACAGACAGGGATCAATCAGCCCCAGCATTTT
TRBJ2-3 - - TRBV6-6 CASSLKREFWTDTQYF TGTGCCAGCAGCCTTAAACGGGAATTTTGGACAGATACGCAGTATTTT
TRBJ1-5 - - TRBV7-2 CASSPQGMDNQPQHF TGTGCCAGCAGCCCGCAGGGAATGGATAATCAGCCCCAGCATTTT
TRBJ2-7 - - TRBV18 CASSPVGVEQYF TGTGCCAGCTCACCAGTGGGGGTCGAGCAGTACTTC
TRBJ1-1 - - TRBV2 CASSPGHRASEAFF TGTGCCAGCAGTCCGGGACACAGGGCTTCGGAAGCTTTCTTT
TRBJ2-7 - TRBD1 TRBV6-1 CASRDRVPYEQYF TGTGCCAGCAGGGACAGGGTCCCCTACGAGCAGTACTTC
TRBJ2-5 - - TRBV5-5 CASSPGETQYF TGTGCCAGCAGCCCCGGGGAGACCCAGTACTTC
TRBJ1-1 - - TRBV6-1 CASSLEWGTEAFF TGTGCCAGCAGTCTCGAATGGGGGACTGAAGCTTTCTTT
TRBJ2-1 - - TRBV7-9 CASSLGSWKFF TGTGCCAGCAGCTTAGGTTCCTGGAAGTTCTTC
TRBJ2-1 - - TRBV5-8 CASSLGLGNEQFF TGTGCCAGCAGCTTGGGACTGGGGAATGAGCAGTTCTTC
TRBJ1-4 - - TRBV7-2 CASSSWDLGEKLFF TGTGCCAGCAGCTCCTGGGACCTGGGGGAAAAACTGTTTTTT
TRBJ2-5 - - TRBV6-5 CASSYSVTGLQETQYF TGTGCCAGCAGTTATTCGGTGACAGGATTGCAAGAGACCCAGTACTTC
TRBJ2-3 - - TRBV4-1 CASSQAQGPSTDTQYF TGCGCCAGCAGCCAAGCTCAGGGACCCAGCACAGATACGCAGTATTTT
TRBJ2-5 once TRBD1 TRBV6-5 CASSLTGDGLETQYF TGTGCCAGCAGTCTTACAGGGGACGGGTTGGAGACCCAGTACTTC
TRBJ2-7 - TRBD1 TRBV6-6 CASSYRTGVYEQYF TGTGCCAGCAGTTACCGGACAGGGGTTTACGAGCAGTACTTC
TRBJ2-1 few - TRBV29-1 CSVAMVGEQFF TGCAGCGTCGCCATGGTCGGTGAGCAGTTCTTC
TRBJ2-4 - - TRBV4-2 CASSQDQEGWINIQYF TGTGCCAGCAGCCAAGATCAAGAGGGTTGGATAAACATTCAGTACTTC
TRBJ2-1 - TRBD1 TRBV15 CATSRVDRAYNPEQFF TGTGCCACCAGCAGAGTGGACAGGGCCTACAATCCTGAGCAGTTCTTC
TRBJ1-1 - - TRBV12-5 CASGAPHEAFF TGTGCTAGTGGCGCACCCCATGAAGCTTTCTTT
TRBJ2-1 once - TRBV29-1 CAGIAPSYNEQFF TGCGCGGGGATAGCCCCTTCCTACAATGAGCAGTTCTTC
TRBJ2-1 - - TRBV5-1 CASNSPGRHNEQFF TGCGCCAGCAACTCCCCAGGGAGACACAATGAGCAGTTCTTC
TRBJ1-2 - - TRBV23-1 CASSPTGYGYTF TGCGCCAGCAGTCCGACAGGCTATGGCTACACCTTC
TRBJ2-7 - TRBD1 TRBV27 CASSPKQGSHEQYF TGTGCCAGCAGTCCCAAACAGGGGTCCCACGAGCAGTACTTC
TRBJ2-2 once - TRBV11-1 CASSEEVDYTGELFF TGTGCCAGCAGCGAAGAGGTGGATTACACCGGGGAGCTGTTTTTT
TRBJ2-5 - - TRBV4-1 CASSQGGQIQETQYF TGCGCCAGCAGCCAGGGCGGACAGATCCAAGAGACCCAGTACTTC
TRBJ1-1 - - TRBV25-1 CASRAGVKGLEAFF TGTGCCAGCAGAGCGGGGGTTAAAGGTTTAGAAGCTTTCTTT
TRBJ2-1 few - TRBV27 CASSLLGVGNNEQFF TGTGCCAGCAGCCTACTAGGTGTTGGAAACAATGAGCAGTTCTTC
TRBJ1-2 - - TRBV4-1 CASSQTPGGGYTF TGCGCCAGCAGCCAAACCCCGGGGGGGGGCTACACCTTC
TRBJ2-7 - - TRBV13 CASSLNYEQYF TGTGCCAGCAGCTTAAATTACGAGCAGTACTTC
TRBJ2-2 few - TRBV27 CASRGLGYGELFF TGTGCCAGCAGGGGGCTGGGATACGGGGAGCTGTTTTTT
TRBJ2-3 - - TRBV15 CATSTGTDTQYF TGTGCCACCAGCACCGGCACAGATACGCAGTATTTT
TRBJ2-5 - TRBD1 TRBV7-2 CASSEGRQGRQETQYF TGTGCCAGCAGCGAAGGCCGACAGGGCCGACAAGAGACCCAGTACTTC
TRBJ2-5 - - TRBV19 CASTKGLEETQYF TGTGCCAGTACGAAGGGGTTGGAAGAGACCCAGTACTTC
TRBJ2-1 - TRBD1 TRBV2 CASSVWRTGDDNEQFF TGTGCCAGCAGTGTGTGGCGGACAGGGGATGACAATGAGCAGTTCTTC
TRBJ2-2 few - TRBV29-1 CSVVRDNTGELFF TGCAGCGTTGTAAGGGACAACACCGGGGAGCTGTTTTTT
TRBJ1-1 - - TRBV7-9 CASSLSGKNTEAFF TGTGCCAGCAGCTTATCAGGGAAGAACACTGAAGCTTTCTTT
TRBJ2-7 once TRBD1 TRBV27 CASSPWDSYEQYF TGTGCCAGCAGTCCTTGGGACAGCTACGAGCAGTACTTC
TRBJ2-7 - TRBD1 TRBV2 CASRATGAPAYEQYF TGTGCCAGCAGGGCAACAGGGGCTCCCGCCTACGAGCAGTACTTC
TRBJ2-7 - TRBD1 TRBV5-1 CASSLSPSDRGRYEQYF TGCGCCAGCAGCTTGAGCCCCTCGGACAGGGGTCGGTACGAGCAGTACTTC
TRBJ2-7 - TRBD2 TRBV5-4 CASSSDAGEIYEQYF TGTGCCAGCAGCTCTGACGCGGGGGAGATCTACGAGCAGTACTTC
TRBJ1-5 - - TRBV7-6 CASSGFGSNQPQHF TGTGCCAGCAGCGGTTTCGGGAGCAATCAGCCCCAGCATTTT
TRBJ2-7 - - TRBV7-9 CASSTTSTGSNEQYF TGTGCCAGCAGCACCACCTCAACAGGGTCCAACGAGCAGTACTTC
TRBJ1-1 - - TRBV4-1 CASRSGFGTEAFF TGCGCCAGCAGGTCAGGGTTCGGCACTGAAGCTTTCTTT
TRBJ1-2 few - TRBV5-1 CASSLGTAAANYGYTF TGCGCCAGCAGCTTGGGGACAGCTGCAGCTAACTATGGCTACACCTTC
TRBJ2-7 - - TRBV7-9 CASSLTYEQYF TGTGCCAGCAGCTTGACGTACGAGCAGTACTTC
TRBJ2-3 - - TRBV7-9 CASSLASGSTDTQYF TGTGCCAGCAGCTTAGCGTCAGGGAGCACAGATACGCAGTATTTT
TRBJ2-3 - TRBD2 TRBV27 CASSLLGGNMADTQYF TGTGCCAGCAGTTTATTGGGGGGGAATATGGCAGATACGCAGTATTTT
TRBJ2-1 - - TRBV13 CASSLGSYNEQFF TGTGCCAGCAGCTTAGGATCCTACAATGAGCAGTTCTTC
TRBJ1-4 - - TRBV4-3 CASSPTPRGSEKLFF TGCGCCAGCAGCCCCACCCCCCGGGGAAGTGAAAAACTGTTTTTT
TRBJ2-3 - - TRBV7-9 CASSLVEGPGTDTQYF TGTGCCAGCAGCTTAGTAGAGGGTCCAGGCACAGATACGCAGTATTTT